This TCR beta chain came from a study of early T cells in non-severe SARS-CoV-2 infection. V shed 6 bases and J 5 bases; nucleotides not matched to a gene: 4. Germline-derived CDR1 and CDR2 are DFQATT and SNEGSKA (reference sequence). The CDR3 extends over 13 amino acids. This clonotype was seen a few times. In the library, individual cDNA molecules carried attached unique molecular identifiers. TCRdb passed the 5' RACE reads through MiXCR, listing each CDR3 protein once. The repertoire holds approximately 30,000 distinct CDR3 sequences, with around 4% as singletons. The specimen sequenced was whole blood. This TCR derives from an adult who was a healthcare worker with PCR-confirmed SARS-CoV-2 infection or an uninfected control (not recorded which). This chain links TRBV20-1 with TRBJ2-2, with 9 bases identical to TRBD1. The CDR3 loop reads CSAPTGGTGELFF. The CDR3 bases are TGCAGTGCACCGACAGGGGGAACCGGGGAGCTGTTTTTT.